These 29 T cell receptor beta chains share one sample of origin, sequenced in a study of beta chain features in type 1 diabetes. Sequenced material consisted of expressed TCRB transcripts (all of the isolated RNA was reverse transcribed). Libraries were prepared by immunoSEQ multiplex PCR; TCRdb keeps only in-frame clonotypes and omits some of them. The table includes roughly 60,000 clones, roughly three fifths detected once. The specimen was Tregs from blood. Receptors were obtained from a woman under 30 in good health.

The chain couples TRBV5-1 to TRBJ2-7; 7 nucleotides align to TRBD2. CDR3 length: 17 residues. CDR1 SGHRS and CDR2 YFSETQ come from the germline V gene. The V and J ends lost 2 bases and 3 bases, in that order; junction bases with no gene match: 14. CDR3: CASSFRSSGYPFYEQYF. CDR3 DNA sequence: TGCGCCAGCAGCTTCCGGTCTAGCGGTTACCCTTTCTACGAGCAGTACTTC.

This chain joins TRBV5-1 and TRBJ2-3; TRBD1 aligns across 7 bases. V was pared by 4 bases and J by 4 bases, with 6 bases of the junction left unmatched. Germline CDR1 SGHRS, CDR2 YFSETQ. The CDR3 is 14 amino acids. In DNA form, the CDR3 reads TGCGCCAGCAGCGGAACAGGGGTGGCAGATACGCAGTATTTT. Translating gives CASSGTGVADTQYF.

The sample holds a few counts of this clone. V is TRBV7-3 and J is TRBJ2-5; TRBD1 might be the D (6 bases). TRBJ2-7 matches the DNA end more closely, so the J call is doubtful. Germline CDR1 reads SGHTA; CDR2 reads FQGTGA. The CDR3 length is 13 residues. The CDR3 protein is CASSLTRGYEQYF. CDR3 DNA sequence: TGTGCCAGCAGCTTAACCAGGGGTTACGAGCAGTACTTC.

This clone came up a few times. The chain is built from TRBV5-1 and TRBJ2-1, with 11 bases that match TRBD2. The CDR3 loop spans 16 amino acids. Germline CDR1 and CDR2: SGHRS and YFSETQ. V trimming: 0 bases; J trimming: 6 bases; junction bases outside the gene matches: 5. As DNA, the CDR3 is TGCGCCAGCAGCTTGGGTGGACTAGCGGGTATCAATGAGCAGTTCTTC. Its translation is CASSLGGLAGINEQFF. The full variable domain, completed using reference TRBV5-1 and TRBJ2-1, is KAGVTQTPRYLIKTRGQQVTLSCSPISGHRSVSWYQQTPGQGLQFLFEYFSETQRNKGNFPGRFSGRQFSNSRSEMNVSTLELGDSALYLCASSLGGLAGINEQFFGPGTRLTVL.

This clone was seen only a few times. This CDR3 is CASSLASGTSYEQYF. Here the CDR3 DNA reads TGTGCCAGCAGCTTGGCCAGCGGGACCTCCTACGAGCAGTACTTC. This chain joins TRBV5-4 and TRBJ2-7; 7 bases are shared with TRBD2. Unmatched junction bases numbered 3, after V lost 0 bases and J lost 0 bases. The germline V gene encodes CDR1 SGHNT and CDR2 YYREEE (reference sequence). This CDR3 contains 15 residues.

This clone was counted between two and nine times. The chain links TRBV9 to TRBJ2-2, with TRBD2 matching over 12 bases. V lost 5 bases and J lost 5; bases outside the gene matches: 4. This CDR3 spans 15 amino acids. Per the germline V gene, CDR1 is SGDLS and CDR2 is YYNGEE. CDR3 DNA sequence: TGTGCCAGCAGTCCGGGACTAGCGGGTACCGGGGAGCTGTTTTTT. Protein sequence: CASSPGLAGTGELFF. Supplemented by reference TRBV9 and TRBJ2-2, the full variable domain reads DSGVTQTPKHLITATGQRVTLRCSPRSGDLSVYWYQQSLDQGLQFLIQYYNGEERAKGNILERFSAQQFPDLHSELNLSSLELGDSALYFCASSPGLAGTGELFFGEGSRLTVL.

This clone has a handful of counts. The chain is built from TRBV2 and TRBJ2-1; 8 bases fit TRBD2. The CDR3 has 14 amino acids. CDR1 is SNHLY, CDR2 FYNNEI, per germline. The ends lost 6 bases at V and 8 bases at J; junction bases unmatched: 9. The CDR3 DNA follows: TGTGCCAGCAGACCGGGACTAGATGTCTATGAGCAGTTCTTC. As protein: CASRPGLDVYEQFF.

The chain links TRBV2 to TRBJ2-1; D is ambiguous. CDR3 length: 11 residues. Germline V gene data show CDR1 as SNHLY and CDR2 as FYNNEI. Trimming left V 8 bases short and J 6 bases short, with 8 bases between. Here the CDR3 DNA reads TGTGCCAGCGCTAGGTTCAATGAGCAGTTCTTC. Protein product: CASARFNEQFF.

Concerning this clone itself: This same CDR3 is encoded by further DNA sequences in the sample. The chain couples TRBV7-9 to TRBJ2-7; 7 nucleotides line up with TRBD2. CDR1 and CDR2 (germline): SEHNR, FQNEAQ (reference sequence). Trimming removed 8 bases from V and 4 bases from J; junction bases left unmatched: 8. The CDR3 has 13 residues. CDR3 amino acids: CASEVAGLYEQYF. The CDR3 nucleotides are TGTGCCAGCGAGGTAGCGGGCCTATACGAGCAGTACTTC.

In this sample, this clone turned up a few times. This sequence joins TRBV18 and TRBJ2-3; D remains unclear. The CDR3 sequence is 15 residues long. Germline V gene data show CDR1 as KGHSH and CDR2 as LQKENI. The ends were cut back, 3 bases at V and 4 bases at J, with 14 bases in the middle. CDR3 in DNA: TGTGCCAGCTCACCGAGTGTAGGAGCCCCAGATACGCAGTATTTT. This codes for CASSPSVGAPDTQYF.

The chain carries TRBV19 and TRBJ2-1; TRBD1 matches at 7 bases. The germline V gene has CDR1 LNHDA and CDR2 SQIVND (reference sequence). The CDR3 sequence is 18 residues long. V lost 2 bases, J lost 3 bases, and 13 bases stayed unmatched. The CDR3 reads CASSINKWSAGGYNEQFF. The CDR3 region has the DNA TGTGCCAGTAGTATAAATAAATGGAGCGCAGGGGGCTACAATGAGCAGTTCTTC.

This chain links TRBV7-2 with TRBJ1-1; D call uncertain. Per germline, CDR1 SGHTA and CDR2 FQGNSA. The CDR3 runs 15 residues. Trimming pared 0 bases from V and 0 bases from J, leaving 8 bases between. Here the CDR3 DNA reads TGTGCCAGCAGCTTAGCGACCAGGATGAACACTGAAGCTTTCTTT. This gives the protein CASSLATRMNTEAFF.

The gene calls are TRBV5-6 and TRBJ2-7; 7 bases fit TRBD1. The germline V gene has CDR1 SGHDT and CDR2 YYEEEE. The CDR3 sequence is 14 residues long. V lost 2 bases to trimming and J lost 4 bases; unmatched junction nucleotides: 6. The CDR3 sequence is CASSLPGQNYEQYF. The CDR3 bases are TGTGCCAGCAGCTTACCGGGACAGAATTACGAGCAGTACTTC.

The rearrangement joins TRBV5-1 to TRBJ1-2, with 8 bases lining up with TRBD1. Trimming cost V 0 bases and J 4 bases; bases outside gene matches: 8. Germline CDR1 is SGHRS and CDR2 is YFSETQ. This CDR3 is built from 16 residues. The CDR3 protein is CASSLDGQGVGYGYTF. The CDR3, as DNA: TGCGCCAGCAGCTTGGACGGACAGGGTGTCGGCTATGGCTACACCTTC.

The CDR3 DNA follows: TGTGCCATCAGTCCCAACTCAAACAGCTACGAGCAGTACTTC. It specifies CAISPNSNSYEQYF. This chain uses TRBV10-3 with TRBJ2-7, with unresolved D. This CDR3 contains 14 residues. The germline gives CDR1 ENHRY, CDR2 SYGVKD. Trimming cost V 5 bases and J 3 bases, with 14 bases left between them.

This clone was seen a few times. V usage is TRBV6-1 and J usage is TRBJ2-7; the match to TRBD1 covers 8 bases. Trimming cost V 4 bases and J 3 bases; bases outside gene matches: 5. Germline lookup yields CDR1 MNHNS and CDR2 SASEGT. The CDR3 has 14 residues. The CDR3 sequence is CASSVGRGLYEQYF. The CDR3 DNA reads as TGTGCCAGCAGTGTAGGCAGGGGGCTCTACGAGCAGTACTTC.

This CDR3 reads CASSAGQNTGELFF. The CDR3 nucleotides read TGTGCCAGCAGCGCGGGACAGAACACCGGGGAGCTGTTTTTT. The chain carries TRBV9 and TRBJ2-2, with D possibly being TRBD1 (6 bases). The ends were cut back, 3 bases at V and 1 base at J, with 7 bases in the middle. From germline, CDR1 is SGDLS and CDR2 YYNGEE. This CDR3 comprises 14 residues.

The chain uses TRBV4-1 and TRBJ2-5; D is unresolved. The CDR3 runs to 14 residues. V shed 5 bases and J shed 4 bases, with 14 bases lying between them. The germline CDR1 and CDR2 sequences are MGHRA and YSYEKL. CDR3 residues: CASSSPSTLETQYF. The CDR3 nucleotides read TGCGCCAGCAGCTCGCCGTCTACCTTAGAGACCCAGTACTTC.

The V call is TRBV7-3, the J call TRBJ2-3; TRBD2 aligns across 8 bases. This CDR3 has 16 residues. From germline, CDR1 is SGHTA and CDR2 FQGTGA. J gave up 2 bases and V 5 bases, and 9 bases lay outside the gene matches. The CDR3 DNA reads TGTGCCAGCAGCACCATGACGGGGGGGATCACAGATACGCAGTATTTT. Its translation is CASSTMTGGITDTQYF.

A few counts support this clone. The genes are TRBV10-3 and TRBJ2-1; TRBD2 matches 8 bases. Trimming took 8 bases from V and 2 from J; bases not matched to a gene: 5. Germline V gives CDR1 ENHRY, CDR2 SYGVKD. This CDR3 region has 14 residues. The CDR3 spells CAISTSDTYNEQFF. In nucleotides, the CDR3 is TGTGCCATCTCGACTAGCGATACCTACAATGAGCAGTTCTTC.

The J gene is TRBJ2-3, the V gene TRBV7-2, with 9 nucleotides matching TRBD2. This CDR3 is 15 amino acids long. Germline CDR1 and CDR2: SGHTA and FQGNSA. The J segment lost 7 bases and the V segment lost 6 bases, leaving 11 bases of the junction unmatched. The CDR3 reads CASRPSAGGPNTQYF. The CDR3 nucleotides read TGTGCCAGCAGGCCCTCGGCGGGGGGGCCAAATACGCAGTATTTT.

The V and J genes are TRBV7-9 and TRBJ2-2, with 10 bases that match TRBD1. The CDR3 loop spans 16 amino acids. Germline CDR1 reads SEHNR; CDR2 reads FQNEAQ (reference sequence). Losses at the gene ends were 2 bases for V and 3 bases for J; bases not matched to a gene: 3. CDR3 nucleotides: TGTGCCAGCAGCTTACGACAGGGGGCTGACACCGGGGAGCTGTTTTTT. It is translated as CASSLRQGADTGELFF.

The chain carries TRBV18 and TRBJ2-1; 12 positions agree with TRBD2. The V and J ends lost 3 bases and 4 bases, in that order; junction bases with no gene match: 4. Germline assignment: CDR1 KGHSH and CDR2 LQKENI. The CDR3 is 16 amino acids. DNA of the CDR3: TGTGCCAGCTCACCTCTAGCGGGAGGGTTGTACAATGAGCAGTTCTTC. Translating it yields CASSPLAGGLYNEQFF.

The chain carries TRBV6-5 and TRBJ2-1, with D possibly matching TRBD2 (5 bases). The germline gives CDR1 MNHEY, CDR2 SVGAGI. Trimming cost V 0 bases and J 1 base, with 7 bases left between them. The CDR3 loop spans 15 amino acids. The DNA for the CDR3 is TGTGCCAGCAGTTACTCGAGGGCTTCCTACAATGAGCAGTTCTTC. It yields the protein CASSYSRASYNEQFF.

Within the sample, this clone is medium-sized (0.01 to 0.1%). This sequence joins TRBV27 and TRBJ2-2, with 10 bases aligning to TRBD1. The CDR3 loop spans 14 amino acids. Germline CDR1 and CDR2: MNHEY and SMNVEV (reference sequence). V trimming: 5 bases; J trimming: 6 bases; junction bases outside the gene matches: 3. DNA for the CDR3: TGTGCCAGCAGTGTTGACAGGGGGCCCGGGGAGCTGTTTTTT. Translated: CASSVDRGPGELFF.

This chain links TRBV29-1 with TRBJ2-3; D may be TRBD1 (6 bases). The length of the CDR3 is 14 residues. V dropped 5 bases and J dropped 6 bases, with 18 bases sitting between them. CDR1 is SQVTM, CDR2 ANQGSEA, per germline. As DNA, the CDR3 is TGCAGCGTTTCCGGGACAACAATTGGGGATACGCAGTATTTT. Residues: CSVSGTTIGDTQYF.

The V call is TRBV6-6, the J call TRBJ2-7; D perhaps matches TRBD2 (5 bases). CDR1 is MNHNY, CDR2 SVGAGI, per germline (reference sequence). CDR3 length equals 13 residues. V was cut by 6 bases and J by 2 bases, with 11 bases left in between. The CDR3 DNA is TGTGCCAGCAGCCCCCCGGGGACCTACGAGCAGTACTTC. This sequence encodes CASSPPGTYEQYF.

This chain uses TRBV10-3 with TRBJ1-2; TRBD1 matches at 9 bases. This CDR3 region has 16 residues. With 6 bases clipped from V and 6 bases from J, the junction kept 14 bases outside the gene matches. Germline V lookup: CDR1 ENHRY, CDR2 SYGVKD. The CDR3 protein is CAIRRAGTGLQNGYTF. In DNA, the CDR3 is TGTGCCATCAGAAGAGCCGGGACAGGGCTTCAGAATGGCTACACCTTC.

Concerning this clone: At one end the junction does not follow the germline gene, possibly because of a read error. This chain links TRBV7-3 with TRBJ2-7; D not resolved. The CDR3 consists of 9 residues. Germline CDR1 reads SGHTA; CDR2 reads FQGTGA. The CDR3: CCLPREQYF. CDR3 DNA: TGCTGCCTCCCGAGAGAGCAGTACTTC.